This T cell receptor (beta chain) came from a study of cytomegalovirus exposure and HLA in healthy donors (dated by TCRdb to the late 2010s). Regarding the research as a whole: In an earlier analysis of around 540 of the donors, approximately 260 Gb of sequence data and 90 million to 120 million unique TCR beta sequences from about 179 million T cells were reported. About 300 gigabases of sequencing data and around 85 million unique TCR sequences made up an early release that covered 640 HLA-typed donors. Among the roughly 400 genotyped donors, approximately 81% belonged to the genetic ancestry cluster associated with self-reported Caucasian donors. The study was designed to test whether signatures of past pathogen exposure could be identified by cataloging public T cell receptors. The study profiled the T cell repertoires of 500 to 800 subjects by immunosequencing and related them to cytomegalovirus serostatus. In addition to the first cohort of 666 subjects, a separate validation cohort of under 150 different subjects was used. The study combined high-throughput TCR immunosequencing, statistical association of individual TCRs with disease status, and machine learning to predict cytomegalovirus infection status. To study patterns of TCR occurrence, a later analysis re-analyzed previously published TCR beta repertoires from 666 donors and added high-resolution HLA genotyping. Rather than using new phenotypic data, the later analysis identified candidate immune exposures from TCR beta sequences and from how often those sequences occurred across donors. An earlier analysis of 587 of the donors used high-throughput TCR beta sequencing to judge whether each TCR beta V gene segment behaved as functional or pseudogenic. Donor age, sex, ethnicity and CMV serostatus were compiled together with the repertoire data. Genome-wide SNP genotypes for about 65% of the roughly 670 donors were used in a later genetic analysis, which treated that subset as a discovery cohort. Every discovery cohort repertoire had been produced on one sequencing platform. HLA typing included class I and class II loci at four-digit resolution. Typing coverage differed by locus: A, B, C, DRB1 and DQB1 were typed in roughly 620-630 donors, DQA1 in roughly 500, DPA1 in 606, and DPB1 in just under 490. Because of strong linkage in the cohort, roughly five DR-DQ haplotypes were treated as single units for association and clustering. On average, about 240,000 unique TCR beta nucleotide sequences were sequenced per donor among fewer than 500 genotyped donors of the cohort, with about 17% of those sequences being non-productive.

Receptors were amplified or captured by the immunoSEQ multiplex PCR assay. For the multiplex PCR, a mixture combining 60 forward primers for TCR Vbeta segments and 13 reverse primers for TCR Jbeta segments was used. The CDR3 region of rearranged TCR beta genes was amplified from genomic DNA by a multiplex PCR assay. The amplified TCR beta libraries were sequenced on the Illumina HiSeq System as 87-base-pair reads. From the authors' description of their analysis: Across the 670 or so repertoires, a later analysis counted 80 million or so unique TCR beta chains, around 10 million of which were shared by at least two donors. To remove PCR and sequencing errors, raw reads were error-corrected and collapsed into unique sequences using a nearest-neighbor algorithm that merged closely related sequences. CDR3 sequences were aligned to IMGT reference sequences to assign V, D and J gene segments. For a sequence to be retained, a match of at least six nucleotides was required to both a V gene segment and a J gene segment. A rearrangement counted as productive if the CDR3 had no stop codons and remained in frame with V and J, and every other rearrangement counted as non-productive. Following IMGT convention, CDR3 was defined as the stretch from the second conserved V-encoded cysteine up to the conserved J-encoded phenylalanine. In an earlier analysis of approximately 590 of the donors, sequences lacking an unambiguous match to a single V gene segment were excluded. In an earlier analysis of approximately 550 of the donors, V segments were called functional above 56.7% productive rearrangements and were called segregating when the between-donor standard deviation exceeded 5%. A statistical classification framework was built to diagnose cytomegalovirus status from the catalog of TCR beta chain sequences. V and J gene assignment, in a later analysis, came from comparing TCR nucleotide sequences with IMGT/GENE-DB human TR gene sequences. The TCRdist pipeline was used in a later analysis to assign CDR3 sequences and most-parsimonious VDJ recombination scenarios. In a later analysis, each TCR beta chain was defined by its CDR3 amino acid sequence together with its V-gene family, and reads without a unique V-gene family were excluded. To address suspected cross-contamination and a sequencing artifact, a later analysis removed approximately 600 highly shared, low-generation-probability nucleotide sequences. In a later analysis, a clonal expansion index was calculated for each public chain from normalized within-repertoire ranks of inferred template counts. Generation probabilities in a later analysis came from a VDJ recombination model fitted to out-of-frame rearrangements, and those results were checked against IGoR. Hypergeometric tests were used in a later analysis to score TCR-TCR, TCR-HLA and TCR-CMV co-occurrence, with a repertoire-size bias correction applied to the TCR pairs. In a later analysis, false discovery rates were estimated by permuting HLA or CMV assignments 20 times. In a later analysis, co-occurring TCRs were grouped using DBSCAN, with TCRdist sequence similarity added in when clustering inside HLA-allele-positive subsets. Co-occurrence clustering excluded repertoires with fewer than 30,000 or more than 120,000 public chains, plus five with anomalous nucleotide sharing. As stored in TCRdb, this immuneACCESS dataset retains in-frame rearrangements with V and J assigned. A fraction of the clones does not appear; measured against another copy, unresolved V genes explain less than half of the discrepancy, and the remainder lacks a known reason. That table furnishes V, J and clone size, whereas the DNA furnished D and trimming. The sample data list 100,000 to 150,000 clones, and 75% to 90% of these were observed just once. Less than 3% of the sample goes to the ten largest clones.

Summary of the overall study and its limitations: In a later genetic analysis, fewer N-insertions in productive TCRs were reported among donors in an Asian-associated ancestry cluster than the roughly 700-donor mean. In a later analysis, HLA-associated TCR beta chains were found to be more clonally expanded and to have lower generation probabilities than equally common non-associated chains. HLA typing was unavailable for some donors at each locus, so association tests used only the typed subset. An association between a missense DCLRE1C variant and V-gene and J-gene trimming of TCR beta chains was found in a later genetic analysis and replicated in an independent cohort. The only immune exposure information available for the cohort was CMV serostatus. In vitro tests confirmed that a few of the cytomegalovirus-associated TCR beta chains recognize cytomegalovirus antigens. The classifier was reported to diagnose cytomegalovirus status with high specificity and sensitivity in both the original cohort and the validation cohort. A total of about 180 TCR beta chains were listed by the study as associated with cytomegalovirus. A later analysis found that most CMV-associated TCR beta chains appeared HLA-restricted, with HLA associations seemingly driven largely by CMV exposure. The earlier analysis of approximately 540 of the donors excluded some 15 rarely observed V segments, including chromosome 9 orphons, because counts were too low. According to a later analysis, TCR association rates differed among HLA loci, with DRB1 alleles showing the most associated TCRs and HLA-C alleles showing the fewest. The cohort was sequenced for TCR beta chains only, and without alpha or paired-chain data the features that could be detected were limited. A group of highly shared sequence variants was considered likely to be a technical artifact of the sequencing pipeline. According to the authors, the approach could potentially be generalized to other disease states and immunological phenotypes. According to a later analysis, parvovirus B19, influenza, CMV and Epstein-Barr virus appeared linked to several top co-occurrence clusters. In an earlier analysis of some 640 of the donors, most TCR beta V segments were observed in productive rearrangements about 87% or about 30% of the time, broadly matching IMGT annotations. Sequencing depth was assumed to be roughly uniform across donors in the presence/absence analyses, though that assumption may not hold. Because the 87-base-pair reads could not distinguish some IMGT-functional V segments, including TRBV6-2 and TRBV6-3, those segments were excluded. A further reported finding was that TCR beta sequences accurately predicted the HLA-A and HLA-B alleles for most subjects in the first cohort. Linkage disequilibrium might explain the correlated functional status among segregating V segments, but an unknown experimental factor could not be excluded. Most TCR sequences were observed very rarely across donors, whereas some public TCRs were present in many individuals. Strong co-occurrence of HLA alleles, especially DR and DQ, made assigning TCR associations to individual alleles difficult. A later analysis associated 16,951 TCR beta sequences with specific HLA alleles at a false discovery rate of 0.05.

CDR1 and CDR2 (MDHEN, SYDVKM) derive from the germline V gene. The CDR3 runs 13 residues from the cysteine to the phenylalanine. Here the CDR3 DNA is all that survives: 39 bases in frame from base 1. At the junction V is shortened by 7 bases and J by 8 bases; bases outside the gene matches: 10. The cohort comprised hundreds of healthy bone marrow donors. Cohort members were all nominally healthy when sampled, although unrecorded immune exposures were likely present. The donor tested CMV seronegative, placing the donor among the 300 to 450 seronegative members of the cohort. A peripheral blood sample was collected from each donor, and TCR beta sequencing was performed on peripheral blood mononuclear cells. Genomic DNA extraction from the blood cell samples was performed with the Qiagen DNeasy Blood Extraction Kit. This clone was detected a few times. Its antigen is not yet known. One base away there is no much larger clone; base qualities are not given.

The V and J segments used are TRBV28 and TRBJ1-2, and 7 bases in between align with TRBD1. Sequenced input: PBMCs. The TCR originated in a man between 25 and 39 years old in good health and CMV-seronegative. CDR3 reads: CASTSYRGHGYTF. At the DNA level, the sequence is TGTGCCAGCACCTCTTATAGGGGGCACGGCTACACCTTC.